Presented here are 26 T cell receptor beta chains from one specimen sequenced in a study of T cell changes during pregnancy in multiple sclerosis. Generated by immunoSEQ multiplex PCR, the TCRdb table keeps only in-frame clones and is missing some. The sample consists of 43,000 or so clones, roughly 88% of them appearing once. Sequenced material: PBMCs (not recorded whether the cells were cultured). The source of these receptors is a female donor with multiple sclerosis, enrolled in a pregnancy study.

Here the CDR3 DNA reads TGTGCCAGCAGTGAAGGGGGGCAGGCCGAACAGCCCCAGCATTTT. Residues: CASSEGGQAEQPQHF. The chain carries TRBV2 and TRBJ1-5, with D maybe TRBD1 (6 bases). With 1 base removed from V and 7 bases from J, the gap between germline ends came to 14 bases. CDR1 is SNHLY, CDR2 FYNNEI, per germline. The CDR3 has 15 amino acids.

The chain couples TRBV7-2 to TRBJ1-1; TRBD1 agrees at 7 bases. After removal of 6 bases from V and 3 bases from J, the junction contained 4 bases not matched to a gene. The CDR3 spans 13 residues. Germline V CDR1 and CDR2: SGHTA, FQGNSA. CDR3 sequence reads: CASRLQGYTEAFF. The CDR3 DNA reads as TGTGCCAGCAGATTACAGGGGTACACTGAAGCTTTCTTT.

The genes are TRBV6-1 and TRBJ2-6, with 9 bases matching TRBD1. After removal of 5 bases from V and 3 bases from J, the junction contained 2 bases not matched to a gene. This CDR3 comprises 15 residues. CDR1 MNHNS and CDR2 SASEGT come from the germline V gene. This CDR3 reads CASSRDRVGANVLTF. The CDR3 DNA follows: TGTGCCAGCAGTCGGGACAGGGTTGGGGCCAACGTCCTGACTTTC.

This clone was seen just once. V and J are TRBV7-7 and TRBJ1-2; TRBD1 is a possible D gene (5 bases). The CDR3 loop spans 18 amino acids. Trimming took off 3 bases at V and 2 bases at J, with 22 bases between the two ends. Per the germline V gene, CDR1 is SSHAT and CDR2 is FNYEAQ (reference sequence). CDR3: CASSLPNRTFKHNYGYTF. Here the CDR3 DNA reads TGTGCCAGCAGCTTGCCGAACAGGACCTTTAAGCACAACTATGGCTACACCTTC.

This sequence joins TRBV9 and TRBJ2-5; D remains unclear. V was pared by 3 bases and J by 7 bases, with 13 bases between. The CDR3 has 13 residues. The germline V gene encodes CDR1 SGDLS and CDR2 YYNGEE. The CDR3 coding sequence is TGTGCCAGCAGCGACCAGGTAGGCGGGACCCAGTACTTC. This encodes CASSDQVGGTQYF.

J is TRBJ1-4 and V is TRBV7-2, with 8 bases identical to TRBD1. The CDR3 covers 15 residues. Germline CDR1 SGHTA, CDR2 FQGNSA. The V and J ends lost 1 base and 6 bases, in that order; junction bases with no gene match: 4. The CDR3 reads CASSLGGQDYEKLFF. The CDR3 region has the DNA TGTGCCAGCAGCTTAGGGGGACAGGATTATGAAAAACTGTTTTTT. Based on the CDR3 plus reference TRBV7-2 and TRBJ1-4, the full variable domain is GAGVSQSPSNKVTEKGKDVELRCDPISGHTALYWYRQSLGQGLEFLIYFQGNSAPDKSGLPSDRFSAERTGGSVSTLTIQRTQQEDSAVYLCASSLGGQDYEKLFFGSGTQLSVL.

This clone was counted a few times. The chain has TRBV5-4 and TRBJ2-7; D is perhaps TRBD2 (6 bases). The CDR3 covers 13 residues. Germline V gives CDR1 SGHNT, CDR2 YYREEE (reference sequence). V lost 4 bases and J 1 base, leaving 9 bases between the germline ends. The CDR3 nucleotides are TGTGCCAGCAGCGTGCGGGGTTCCTACGAGCAGTACTTC. This encodes CASSVRGSYEQYF.

The chain couples TRBV5-4 to TRBJ1-2; 9 nucleotides match TRBD1. Germline CDR1 is SGHNT and CDR2 is YYREEE (reference sequence). The CDR3 has 16 residues. The J segment lost 4 bases and the V segment lost 0 bases, leaving 7 bases of the junction unmatched. CDR3 DNA sequence: TGTGCCAGCAGCTTGGCGGGACAGGGTAATTCCTATGGCTACACCTTC. Translating gives CASSLAGQGNSYGYTF.

The chain combines TRBV10-3 with TRBJ2-3; tentatively, D is TRBD1 (7 bases). Germline-derived CDR1 and CDR2 are ENHRY and SYGVKD. The CDR3 is 17 residues long. Trimming pared 7 bases from V and 6 bases from J, leaving 26 bases between. The CDR3 nucleotides are TGTGCCATCACCGACAGGGTAATAGCGGTTAACGAGGATACGCAGTATTTT. Its protein product is CAITDRVIAVNEDTQYF.

This clone was found once. This sequence joins TRBV10-3 and TRBJ2-1; 10 bases map to TRBD2. The CDR3 length is 14 residues. Trimming removed 10 bases from V and 10 bases from J; junction bases left unmatched: 13. Per germline, CDR1 ENHRY and CDR2 SYGVKD. The CDR3 bases are TGTGCCACCGGCCCTAGCGGGAGTTCGGGGGAGCAGTTCTTC. It encodes CATGPSGSSGEQFF.

This rearrangement joins TRBV6-5 to TRBJ1-1; tentatively, D is TRBD1 (6 bases). The V and J ends lost 5 bases and 0 bases respectively, with 10 bases between them. Germline CDR1 is MNHEY and CDR2 is SVGAGI. This CDR3 has 14 amino acids. The CDR3 loop reads CASSRDTLNTEAFF. CDR3 DNA sequence: TGTGCCAGCAGTCGGGACACTTTGAACACTGAAGCTTTCTTT.

Only one count was recorded for this clone. The chain joins TRBV10-1 to TRBJ2-7, with D tentatively TRBD1 (5 bases). CDR1 WNHNN and CDR2 SYGVQD come from the germline V gene (reference sequence). This CDR3 has 14 residues. V was pared by 3 bases and J by 5 bases, with 14 bases between. CDR3 sequence reads: CASSDGQGYNEQYF. In nucleotides, the CDR3 is TGCGCCAGCAGTGATGGTCAGGGTTACAACGAGCAGTACTTC.

The chain employs TRBV7-9 and TRBJ1-4, with 10 bases aligning to TRBD1. Germline CDR1 SEHNR, CDR2 FQNEAQ (reference sequence). V shed 3 bases, J shed 8 bases, and the junction held 3 bases outside the gene matches. The CDR3 extends over 14 amino acids. This chain's CDR3 is CASSFGTGAEKLFF. In DNA form, the CDR3 reads TGTGCCAGCAGCTTCGGGACAGGGGCCGAAAAACTGTTTTTT.

This chain connects TRBV29-1 to TRBJ2-4, with D unresolved. V was trimmed by 1 base and J by 3 bases, leaving 7 bases between them. CDR3 length: 13 amino acids. CDR1 and CDR2 from the germline V gene are SQVTM and ANQGSEA. CDR3 sequence reads: CSVEVGGKNIQYF. The CDR3 DNA reads as TGCAGCGTTGAAGTGGGCGGCAAAAACATTCAGTACTTC.

This clone is a singleton in its sample. CDR3 in DNA: TGTGCCAGCAGTGTTGACAGTGGAGGGAGGGAAAAACTGTTTTTT. It codes for CASSVDSGGREKLFF. V usage is TRBV2 and J usage is TRBJ1-4; D is possibly TRBD1 (5 bases). Germline CDR1 reads SNHLY; CDR2 reads FYNNEI. The CDR3 extends over 15 amino acids. V was trimmed by 4 bases and J by 8 bases, leaving 17 bases between them.

The V call is TRBV4-3, the J call TRBJ1-1; D not resolved. The CDR3 covers 13 residues. The V gene lost 0 bases and the J gene lost 7 bases, with 9 bases spanning the gap. CDR1 and CDR2 (germline): LGHNA, YSLEER. This chain's CDR3 is CASSQDRHREAFF. CDR3 coding DNA: TGCGCCAGCAGCCAAGATCGTCACCGTGAAGCTTTCTTT.

This chain uses TRBV11-2 with TRBJ2-7, with TRBD2 identical over 9 bases. The CDR3 covers 17 residues. Germline loops: CDR1 SGHAT, CDR2 FQNNGV. Trimming at V came to 4 bases and at J to 1 base, leaving 11 bases not matched to a gene. The CDR3 reads CASSSHTSGQTSYEQYF. As DNA, the CDR3 is TGTGCCAGCAGCTCCCACACTAGCGGGCAAACATCCTACGAGCAGTACTTC.

This sequence joins TRBV28 and TRBJ2-7; tentative D call: TRBD2 (6 bases). V lost 8 bases, J lost 0 bases, and 17 bases lay in between. The CDR3 has 15 residues. Germline V gives CDR1 MDHEN, CDR2 SYDVKM. This CDR3 is CASSFGGLSSYEQYF. The CDR3 bases are TGTGCCAGCTCTTTTGGGGGACTGAGCTCCTACGAGCAGTACTTC.

The chain links TRBV21-1 to TRBJ2-2; the table calls TRBD2, which could not be checked here. TRBV21-1 is listed as a pseudogene. The CDR3 loop spans 17 amino acids. CDR3 DNA sequence: TGTGCCAGCAGCCCCCGAAACTGTTTCTACAACACCGGGGAGCTGTTTTTT. This sequence encodes CASSPRNCFYNTGELFF.

CDR3: CASSKASGSDTQYF. The CDR3 nucleotides are TGTGCCAGCAGTAAGGCTAGCGGGAGTGATACGCAGTATTTT. This chain connects TRBV2 to TRBJ2-3, with TRBD2 matching 10 bases. Germline CDR1 and CDR2: SNHLY and FYNNEI. The junction had 5 bases not matched to a gene; V was cut back by 5 bases and J by 6 bases. The CDR3 extends over 14 amino acids.

This sequence joins TRBV4-1 and TRBJ2-7; TRBD2 aligns across 9 bases. The germline V gene encodes CDR1 MGHRA and CDR2 YSYEKL. Trimming cost V 4 bases and J 4 bases; bases outside gene matches: 11. The length of the CDR3 is 16 residues. The CDR3 sequence: CASSRGETSGSYEQYF. CDR3 nucleotide sequence: TGCGCCAGCAGCCGTGGGGAGACTAGCGGAAGTTACGAGCAGTACTTC.

This chain links TRBV5-6 with TRBJ1-1; no clear D. V was shortened by 3 bases and J by 12 bases, with 12 bases between the two germline ends. Per the germline V gene, CDR1 is SGHDT and CDR2 is YYEEEE. The CDR3 length is 11 residues. CDR3 nucleotide sequence: TGTGCCAGCAGCTGGTCGGGGATGACTTTCTTT. Amino acid sequence: CASSWSGMTFF.

The V and J genes are TRBV18 and TRBJ2-5, with 7 bases identical to TRBD1. Trimming removed 1 base from V and 4 bases from J; junction bases left unmatched: 6. The germline V gene has CDR1 KGHSH and CDR2 LQKENI. This CDR3 contains 15 residues. This chain's CDR3 is CASSPRRQGLETQYF. Written as DNA, the CDR3 is TGTGCCAGCTCACCACGGAGACAGGGATTAGAGACCCAGTACTTC.

A remark on this clone: Other DNA sequences in the same sample also yield this CDR3. This chain joins TRBV11-2 and TRBJ2-1; the match to TRBD2 covers 15 bases. The V segment lost 3 bases and the J segment 4 bases; nucleotides outside the gene matches: 4. CDR3 length equals 17 residues. The germline CDR1 and CDR2 sequences are SGHAT and FQNNGV. DNA of the CDR3: TGTGCCAGCAGCTTGGGACTAGCGGGAGGTCGGTACAATGAGCAGTTCTTC. Encoded protein: CASSLGLAGGRYNEQFF.

The genes are TRBV19 and TRBJ2-1, with 11 bases matching TRBD2. The CDR3 sequence is 15 residues long. From germline, CDR1 is LNHDA and CDR2 SQIVND (reference sequence). V dropped 4 bases and J dropped 3; count of bases not matched to a gene: 2. The CDR3 loop is CASSTGLADYNEQFF. The CDR3, as DNA: TGTGCCAGTAGTACGGGACTAGCGGACTACAATGAGCAGTTCTTC.

The gene calls are TRBV5-4 and TRBJ2-3; TRBD2 matches at 8 bases. V shed 1 base and J 3 bases; nucleotides not matched to a gene: 4. The CDR3 covers 15 residues. Looked up from germline, CDR1 is SGHNT and CDR2 is YYREEE (reference sequence). CDR3 protein: CASSLHAGGTDTQYF. CDR3 nucleotide sequence: TGTGCCAGCAGCTTGCATGCGGGAGGAACAGATACGCAGTATTTT. The whole variable domain, remainder taken from reference TRBV5-4 and TRBJ2-3, is ETGVTQSPTHLIKTRGQQVTLRCSSQSGHNTVSWYQQALGQGPQFIFQYYREEENGRGNFPPRFSGLQFPNYSSELNVNALELDDSALYLCASSLHAGGTDTQYFGPGTRLTVL.